Shown below are 16 T cell receptor beta chains from a single sample sequenced in a study of blood T cell repertoires in COVID-19. The repertoire was sequenced with immunoSEQ multiplex PCR; TCRdb's copy has only in-frame clones and lacks some. The sample shows about 92,000 clones, 70% to 85% of them seen only once. The sample taken for sequencing was peripheral blood. All receptors derive from a woman aged 55-69 years in a cohort sampled during active or convalescent COVID-19.

V is TRBV9 and J is TRBJ2-4, with D possibly TRBD2 on 6 matching bases. The CDR3 covers 15 residues. V lost 0 bases to trimming and J lost 1 base, with 8 bases between them. CDR1 SGDLS and CDR2 YYNGEE come from the germline V gene. Here the CDR3 DNA reads TGTGCCAGCAGCGTAGGGGGGGATGCCAAAAACATTCAGTACTTC. It codes for CASSVGGDAKNIQYF.

The chain carries TRBV20-1 and TRBJ2-1; no definite D call. The germline V gene encodes CDR1 DFQATT and CDR2 SNEGSKA (reference sequence). Trimming shortened V by 3 bases and J by 10 bases, and 10 bases separated the two germline ends. This CDR3 is built from 11 residues. CDR3 loop: CSARTAEEQFF. The CDR3 DNA follows: TGCAGTGCTAGGACGGCGGAAGAGCAGTTCTTC.

This chain uses TRBV10-2 with TRBJ1-5; D is perhaps TRBD1 (6 bases). Germline CDR1 and CDR2: WSHSY and SAAADI. This CDR3 has 14 amino acids. Trimming stripped 6 bases from V and 3 bases from J, with 12 bases between. CDR3 bases: TGCGCCAGCAGGCCTCCAGGGGTCAATCAGCCCCAGCATTTT. It codes for CASRPPGVNQPQHF.

The genes are TRBV6-5 and TRBJ2-3; 15 positions agree with TRBD2. Germline-derived CDR1 and CDR2 are MNHEY and SVGAGI. V lost 4 bases, J lost 9 bases, and 5 bases stayed unmatched. The CDR3 loop spans 15 amino acids. Here the CDR3 reads CASSFGLAGGHTQYF. As DNA, the CDR3 is TGTGCCAGCAGTTTCGGACTAGCGGGGGGGCACACGCAGTATTTT.

This sequence joins TRBV29-1 and TRBJ2-2, with TRBD2 identical over 7 bases. Looked up from germline, CDR1 is SQVTM and CDR2 is ANQGSEA. The CDR3 covers 13 residues. V lost 4 bases, J lost 3 bases, and 2 bases stayed unmatched. The CDR3, as DNA: TGCAGCGTTGTAGCGGGTTACACCGGGGAGCTGTTTTTT. This codes for CSVVAGYTGELFF.

This chain uses TRBV7-9 with TRBJ1-2, with 7 bases identical to TRBD1. The length of the CDR3 is 23 residues. Losses at the gene ends were 5 bases for V and 0 bases for J; bases not matched to a gene: 30. Germline V CDR1 and CDR2: SEHNR, FQNEAQ (reference sequence). As DNA, the CDR3 is TGTGCCAGCAGCATGTCGCCCCTCCCCCGCGACATTCTCGACAGGGAATCTAACTATGGCTACACCTTC. As protein: CASSMSPLPRDILDRESNYGYTF.

This clone was observed a few times. The genes are TRBV6-6 and TRBJ1-1, with no clear D. V was cut by 3 bases and J by 3 bases, with 8 bases left in between. Germline V gene sequence: CDR1 MNHNY, CDR2 SVGAGI (reference sequence). The CDR3 runs to 13 residues. The chain's CDR3 is CASSYTRDTEAFF. The DNA of the CDR3 is TGTGCCAGCAGTTATACGAGGGACACTGAAGCTTTCTTT.

This clone was seen once. V gene TRBV10-3 combines with J gene TRBJ2-1; D is perhaps TRBD1 (5 bases). Per the germline V gene, CDR1 is ENHRY and CDR2 is SYGVKD. The CDR3 has 14 amino acids. V lost 8 bases, J lost 1 base, and 12 bases lay in between. The CDR3 DNA sequence: TGTGCCATCCGCACAGGCCCATCCTACAATGAGCAGTTCTTC. Residues: CAIRTGPSYNEQFF.

In regard to this clone: One end of the junction does not line up with germline, which may come from a read error. The chain's CDR3 is CASSQDFEASGGNGQFF. CDR3 nucleotides: TGTGCCAGCAGCCAAGATTTTGAGGCTAGCGGGGGTAATGGGCAGTTCTTC. The V call is TRBV3-1 (or the pseudogene TRBV3-2), the J call TRBJ2-1; 10 bases map to TRBD2. CDR1 and CDR2 from the germline V gene are LGHDT and YNNKEL (reference sequence). The CDR3 spans 17 residues.

The V call is TRBV28, the J call TRBJ2-1, with D tentatively TRBD1 (6 bases). CDR1 is MDHEN, CDR2 SYDVKM, per germline. The V end lost 6 bases, the J end lost 5 bases, and 17 bases lay between the germline ends. The CDR3 consists of 15 residues. The CDR3 DNA follows: TGTGCCAGCAGGGAAGGGGCTCAGGGGAACAATGAGCAGTTCTTC. The encoded protein is CASREGAQGNNEQFF.

The DNA of the CDR3 is TGTGCCAGCAGCTCGATCGGGACTAGCGGGGGGGCCTTCACAGATACGCAGTATTTT. Protein product: CASSSIGTSGGAFTDTQYF. The chain links TRBV3-1 (or the pseudogene TRBV3-2) to TRBJ2-3; 16 nucleotides line up with TRBD2. The germline gives CDR1 LGHDT, CDR2 YNNKEL (reference sequence). The CDR3 length is 19 residues. The junction had 10 bases not matched to a gene; V was cut back by 5 bases and J by 2 bases.

This clone was observed a few times. The chain employs TRBV28 and TRBJ1-2; no definite D call. Germline lookup yields CDR1 MDHEN and CDR2 SYDVKM. V was pared by 6 bases and J by 2 bases, with 13 bases between. The length of the CDR3 is 14 residues. The CDR3 sequence is CASRFRGGNYGYTF. CDR3 nucleotide sequence: TGTGCCAGCAGGTTTCGTGGAGGGAACTATGGCTACACCTTC.

The chain combines TRBV7-2 with TRBJ1-1; tentatively, D is TRBD1 (6 bases). The CDR3 totals 16 residues. Germline loops: CDR1 SGHTA, CDR2 FQGNSA. Trimming shortened V by 3 bases and J by 6 bases, and 20 bases separated the two germline ends. CDR3 sequence reads: CASSLLSRGGGSEAFF. CDR3 DNA sequence: TGTGCCAGCAGCTTGCTCTCTAGAGGGGGGGGCTCTGAAGCTTTCTTT.

This chain links TRBV30 with TRBJ2-1; 9 bases fit TRBD1. V trimming: 5 bases; J trimming: 6 bases; junction bases outside the gene matches: 8. Germline V gives CDR1 GTSNPN, CDR2 SVGIG (reference sequence). This CDR3 has 14 residues. Here the CDR3 DNA reads TGTGCCTGGGGCACAGGGGGCCGACGCAATGAGCAGTTCTTC. Residues: CAWGTGGRRNEQFF.

The chain couples TRBV29-1 to TRBJ2-7; no clear D. Per germline, CDR1 SQVTM and CDR2 ANQGSEA. Trimming took off 2 bases at V and 2 bases at J, with 7 bases between the two ends. The CDR3 loop spans 12 amino acids. CDR3 residues: CSVETDTYEQYF. DNA of the CDR3: TGCAGCGTTGAAACTGATACCTACGAGCAGTACTTC.

This clone was recorded a few times. The chain has TRBV7-8 and TRBJ1-1; TRBD1 might be the D (5 bases). The ends were cut back, 8 bases at V and 5 bases at J, with 9 bases in the middle. This CDR3 contains 11 residues. From germline, CDR1 is SGHVS and CDR2 FQNEAQ. The CDR3 reads CASAGGTEAFF. The CDR3 DNA follows: TGTGCCAGCGCGGGGGGAACTGAAGCTTTCTTT.